These T cell receptor beta chains were read from a single sample in a study of blood T cell repertoires in COVID-19. Sequencing used immunoSEQ multiplex PCR; TCRdb keeps in-frame clones, though not all of them. The sample includes approximately 100,000 clones, 85% to 90% seen only once; the top ten take roughly 30%. The sequenced sample consisted of peripheral blood. The receptors derive from a woman at least 80 years old with acute or convalescent COVID-19. The CDR3 runs from the conserved cysteine through the conserved F or W.

TRBV6-6 12 CASRGANYGYTF
TRBV11-2 13 CASSGTLQETQYF
TRBV6-1 14 CASSETGTSWAQYF
TRBV7-2 18 CASSSGRSSLSLNTEAFF
TRBV11-2 13 CASNLLAGLEQYF
TRBV2 15 CASSRTGISTYGYTF
TRBV19 18 CASSPRVAGATNTGELFF
TRBV5-1 13 CASSLPGNTEAFF
TRBV7-6 16 CASSPDASGGQETQYF
TRBV5-1 14 CASSLGVIQETQYF
TRBV7-9 13 CASSLVTGSGQYF
TRBV11-2 15 CASSLDFRSAYEQYF
TRBV19 13 CASTYRGNYGYTF
TRBV5-8 16 CASRHPDRGLYNEQFF
TRBV28 15 CASSLGTGAHNEQFF
TRBV7-9 15 CASTGQGSVSYEQYF
TRBV11-2 15 CASSQPGQGTNGYTF
TRBV7-9 14 CASRTVGENSPLHF
TRBV25-1 15 CASSDTRTPGNTIYF
TRBV6-1 16 CASSVLAGRNTDTQYF
TRBV19 12 CASSAQNSPLHF
TRBV6-2/TRBV6-3 14 CASSLRGSGYEQYF
TRBV5-1 15 CASSWTGKPEETQYF
TRBV5-1 15 CASSLEGFMNTEAFF
TRBV29-1 13 CSVAELYNSPLHF
TRBV7-2 18 CASSPAPLAGGFTGELFF
TRBV4-1 16 CASSQEIVRSGNTIYF
TRBV4-2 14 CASSLSGDQETQYF